This TCR beta chain was recorded in a study of CD8 T cells in Susac syndrome. Roughly 0.45 to 1 ug RNA was reverse transcribed with random hexamers. MiXCR, run by TCRdb on the immunoSEQ multiplex PCR reads, gives a single entry per CDR3 protein. The profile shows more than 120,000 distinct CDR3 sequences, approximately 94% of them singletons. The CDR3 covers 17 residues. V lost 1 base and J lost 6; bases outside the gene matches: 11. The germline gives CDR1 KGHSH, CDR2 LQKENI. Sequencing was performed on CD4+ T cells from PBMCs. The genes are TRBV18 and TRBJ1-1, with 10 bases matching TRBD1. The clonotype originates from a human donor in good health. The CDR3 bases are TGTGCCAGCTCACCACAGGGACAGGGGTCGGGCTACGCTGAAGCTTTCTTT. Its protein product is CASSPQGQGSGYAEAFF.